The present TCR beta chain was sequenced within a study of blood T cell repertoires in COVID-19. Study context: Sites in the United States, Italy and Spain provided acute and convalescent COVID-19 samples. The cDNA or gDNA used as material had been derived from T cells, B-cell-depleted T cells, or PBMCs.

The V end was cut by 6 bases, the J end by 4 bases, with 15 bases between. CDR3 size: 14 residues. The germline CDR1 and CDR2 sequences are LNHDA and SQIVND (reference sequence). In the source study's methods: Estimates of nucleated cell counts were drawn from the amplification of reference gene primers. Libraries were prepared by immunoSEQ multiplex PCR; TCRdb keeps only in-frame clonotypes and omits some of them. V, J and clone size were drawn from that table, and D and trimming were deduced from the DNA. The sample holds approximately 100,000 clones; 70% to 90% are singletons and the top ten take around 4.3%. Seattle patients were enrolled while actively infected and followed longitudinally.

The V and J genes are TRBV19 and TRBJ1-2; D may be TRBD1 (6 bases). Source material: peripheral blood. This TCR derives from a human donor with COVID-19, enrolled during active disease. The donor label of this sample is uncertain. The DNA of the CDR3 is TGTGCCAGTAGAACAGTTGGGGACATCTATGGCTACACCTTC. Protein: CASRTVGDIYGYTF.